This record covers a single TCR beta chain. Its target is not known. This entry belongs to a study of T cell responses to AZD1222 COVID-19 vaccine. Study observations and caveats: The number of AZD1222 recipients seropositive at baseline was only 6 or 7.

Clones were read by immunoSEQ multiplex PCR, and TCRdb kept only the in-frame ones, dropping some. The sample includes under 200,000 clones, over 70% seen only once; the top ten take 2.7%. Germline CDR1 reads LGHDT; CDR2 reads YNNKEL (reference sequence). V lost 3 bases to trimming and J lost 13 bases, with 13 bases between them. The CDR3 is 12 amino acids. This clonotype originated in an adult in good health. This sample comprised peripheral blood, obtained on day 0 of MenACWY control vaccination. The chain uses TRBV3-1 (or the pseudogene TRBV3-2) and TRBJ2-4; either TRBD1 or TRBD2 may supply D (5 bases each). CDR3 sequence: CASSHFEGTQYF. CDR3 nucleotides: TGTGCCAGCAGCCACTTTGAGGGGACGCAGTACTTC.